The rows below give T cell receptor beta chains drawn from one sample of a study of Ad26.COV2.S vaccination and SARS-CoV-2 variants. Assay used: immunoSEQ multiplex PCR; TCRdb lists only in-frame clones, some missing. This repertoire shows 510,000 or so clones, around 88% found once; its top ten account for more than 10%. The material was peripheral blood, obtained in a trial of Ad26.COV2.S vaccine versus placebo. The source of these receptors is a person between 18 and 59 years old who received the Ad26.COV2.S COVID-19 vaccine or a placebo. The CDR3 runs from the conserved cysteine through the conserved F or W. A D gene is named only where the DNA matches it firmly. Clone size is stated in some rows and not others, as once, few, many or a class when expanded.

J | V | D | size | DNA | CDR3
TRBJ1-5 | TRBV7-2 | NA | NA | TGTGCCAGCAGCTTAGTAGGGTCGGAGCCCCAGCATTTT | CASSLVGSEPQHF
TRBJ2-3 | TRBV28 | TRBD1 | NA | TGTGCCAGCAGTTCAGGGACAGATGACACAGATACGCAGTATTTT | CASSSGTDDTDTQYF
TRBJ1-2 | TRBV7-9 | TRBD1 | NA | TGTGCCAGCAGCTATACAGGGGGACAGGGTGGCTACACCTTC | CASSYTGGQGGYTF
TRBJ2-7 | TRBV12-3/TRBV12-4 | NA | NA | TGTGCCAGCAGTCTCCGACAAGACTACGAGCAGTACTTC | CASSLRQDYEQYF
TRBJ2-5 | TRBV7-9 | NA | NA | TGTGCCAGCAGCCCAGACATCCAAGAGACCCAGTACTTC | CASSPDIQETQYF
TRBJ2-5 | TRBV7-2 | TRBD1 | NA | TGTGCCAGCAGCCCGCCTCCTCTACAGGGGCCCAAAGAGACCCAGTACTTC | CASSPPPLQGPKETQYF
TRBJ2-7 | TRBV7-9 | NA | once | TGTGCCAGCAGCCTAAACTACGAGCAGTACTTC | CASSLNYEQYF
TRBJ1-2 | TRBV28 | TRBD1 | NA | TGTGCCAGCAGAGGGGGGGACAGGGGATTTTTTGGTGGCTACACCTTC | CASRGGDRGFFGGYTF
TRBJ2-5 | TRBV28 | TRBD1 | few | TGTGCCAGCAGGACCCCGGGACAGGGGGCGAGAGAGACCCAGTACTTC | CASRTPGQGARETQYF
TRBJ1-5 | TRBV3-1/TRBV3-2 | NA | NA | TGTGCCAGCAGCCAGGGAGGACCCCCTCAGCCCCAGCATTTT | CASSQGGPPQPQHF
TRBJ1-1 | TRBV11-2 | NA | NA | TGTGCCAGCAGCCAGGTACCTCCAGGGGACACTGAAGCTTTCTTT | CASSQVPPGDTEAFF
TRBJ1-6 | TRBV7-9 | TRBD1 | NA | TGTGCCAGCAGCTTACTAAATACAGGGGAGCCCCTCCACTTT | CASSLLNTGEPLHF
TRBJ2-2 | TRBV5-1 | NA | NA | TGCGCCAGCAGCTTGGATCGGAAAGCGAACACCGGGGAGCTGTTTTTT | CASSLDRKANTGELFF